The 19 T cell receptor beta chains given below trace back to one sample, sequenced in a study of T cell changes during pregnancy in multiple sclerosis. The table came from immunoSEQ multiplex PCR; TCRdb's copy has only in-frame clones and leaves some out. The sample holds approximately 13,000 clones, about 90% seen once. This specimen consisted of CD8+ T cells from peripheral blood mononuclear cells, obtained after pregnancy. The receptors were sampled from a female donor in good health, enrolled as a control in a pregnancy study.

Judged by abundance, this clone is medium-sized. V usage is TRBV6-4 and J usage is TRBJ2-1; 11 bases match TRBD2. With V trimmed by 0 bases and J by 6 bases, 1 base remained unmatched. Germline CDR1 and CDR2: MRHNA and SNTAGT. This CDR3 has 15 amino acids. CDR3 in DNA: TGTGCCAGCAGTGACTCTAGCGGGGGGGCCAATGAGCAGTTCTTC. It specifies CASSDSSGGANEQFF.

This clone showed up just once. The chain has TRBV13 and TRBJ2-1, with 11 bases identical to TRBD2. The germline V gene encodes CDR1 PRHDT and CDR2 FYEKMQ (reference sequence). Unmatched junction bases numbered 11, after V lost 5 bases and J lost 5 bases. This CDR3 is 17 amino acids long. For the CDR3, the DNA is TGTGCCAGCAGCCCTAGCCCCGGGACTAGCGGAAACAATGAGCAGTTCTTC. Its protein product is CASSPSPGTSGNNEQFF. Full variable domain (outside the CDR3, taken from reference TRBV13 and TRBJ2-1): AAGVIQSPRHLIKEKRETATLKCYPIPRHDTVYWYQQGPGQDPQFLISFYEKMQSDKGSIPDRFSAQQFSDYHSELNMSSLELGDSALYFCASSPSPGTSGNNEQFFGPGTRLTVL.

The chain carries TRBV28 and TRBJ2-3, with TRBD1 matching 10 bases. Per germline, CDR1 MDHEN and CDR2 SYDVKM. V lost 5 bases to trimming and J lost 2 bases; unmatched junction nucleotides: 4. The CDR3 extends over 15 amino acids. The CDR3 here is CASSPGTGATDTQYF. CDR3 nucleotide sequence: TGTGCCAGCAGTCCGGGGACAGGGGCCACAGATACGCAGTATTTT.

The J gene is TRBJ1-2, the V gene TRBV27; D is ambiguous. Germline-derived CDR1 and CDR2 are MNHEY and SMNVEV (reference sequence). The CDR3 contains 13 residues. V was trimmed by 5 bases and J by 1 base, leaving 8 bases between them. This CDR3 is CASSLTVNYGYTF. The CDR3 nucleotides read TGTGCCAGCAGTCTTACAGTTAACTATGGCTACACCTTC.

This clone was counted a single time. The chain combines TRBV28 with TRBJ1-5, with D possibly being TRBD1 (5 bases). The CDR3 has 13 residues. V was trimmed by 6 bases and J by 8 bases, leaving 14 bases between them. CDR1 and CDR2 (germline): MDHEN, SYDVKM. CDR3 residues: CASSDGGGEPQHF. CDR3 in DNA: TGTGCCAGCAGCGATGGGGGAGGGGAGCCCCAGCATTTT.

This chain uses TRBV5-6 with TRBJ2-7, with 7 bases aligning to TRBD2. Per the germline V gene, CDR1 is SGHDT and CDR2 is YYEEEE. CDR3 size: 14 residues. After removal of 4 bases from V and 3 bases from J, the junction contained 7 bases not matched to a gene. The CDR3 DNA reads as TGTGCCAGCAGCCCGGGGCTAGCGGTCTACGAGCAGTACTTC. Its translation: CASSPGLAVYEQYF.

The chain combines TRBV27 with TRBJ2-5; 16 bases are shared with TRBD2. CDR3 length: 17 residues. The germline V gene encodes CDR1 MNHEY and CDR2 SMNVEV (reference sequence). Trimming removed 5 bases from V and 5 bases from J; junction bases left unmatched: 8. CDR3 in DNA: TGTGCCAGCAGTCCCGGGACTAGCGGGGGGGCCCGGGAGACCCAGTACTTC. Amino acid sequence: CASSPGTSGGARETQYF.

The table lists this clone with a count of one. V usage is TRBV6-6 and J usage is TRBJ1-2, with TRBD1 identical over 10 bases. The CDR3 contains 16 residues. Trimming removed 2 bases from V and 3 bases from J; junction bases left unmatched: 6. The germline CDR1 and CDR2 sequences are MNHNY and SVGAGI (reference sequence). The CDR3 nucleotides read TGTGCCAGCAGTTACCTGGACAGGGGGGGGGACTATGGCTACACCTTC. It is translated as CASSYLDRGGDYGYTF.

The J gene is TRBJ2-7, the V gene TRBV4-2; no clear D. The germline CDR1 and CDR2 sequences are LGHNA and YNFKEQ. V dropped 1 base and J dropped 2 bases, with 6 bases sitting between them. This CDR3 contains 13 residues. This CDR3 reads CASSQAQTYEQYF. The CDR3 region has the DNA TGTGCCAGCAGCCAAGCCCAGACCTACGAGCAGTACTTC.

The chain recombines TRBV7-9 with TRBJ2-1; 9 bases line up with TRBD2. Germline V CDR1 and CDR2: SEHNR, FQNEAQ (reference sequence). This CDR3 contains 15 residues. The junction had 7 bases not matched to a gene; V was cut back by 3 bases and J by 7 bases. The CDR3 DNA reads as TGTGCCAGCAGCTTCAGCGGGGGGTTGAGGAATGAGCAGTTCTTC. It codes for CASSFSGGLRNEQFF.

The chain links TRBV5-8 to TRBJ2-7, with TRBD2 identical over 12 bases. CDR3 length: 16 amino acids. Trimming took 0 bases from V and 6 from J; bases not matched to a gene: 7. Germline lookup yields CDR1 SGHTS and CDR2 YDEGEE. The CDR3 coding sequence is TGTGCCAGCAGCTTGGGTCTTGCTAGCGGGAGGGTCGAGCAGTACTTC. Protein: CASSLGLASGRVEQYF.

This clone has more than one count but fewer than ten. The chain employs TRBV9 and TRBJ2-1, with D possibly matching TRBD2 (6 bases). The CDR3 runs 15 residues. V lost 0 bases and J lost 4, with 11 bases in between. Germline CDR1 is SGDLS and CDR2 is YYNGEE. CDR3 DNA sequence: TGTGCCAGCAGCGTAGCCTCTAGCGAGTACAATGAGCAGTTCTTC. This encodes CASSVASSEYNEQFF.

The chain links TRBV6-5 to TRBJ2-7; perhaps TRBD2 as D (6 bases). CDR1 and CDR2 (germline): MNHEY, SVGAGI. V was pared by 2 bases and J by 4 bases, with 9 bases between. The CDR3 contains 13 residues. The CDR3 is CASSYTSLYEQYF. CDR3 nucleotides: TGTGCCAGCAGTTACACTAGCTTGTACGAGCAGTACTTC.

The chain joins TRBV28 to TRBJ1-1; TRBD1 matches at 11 bases. There are 19 residues in the CDR3. Germline V gives CDR1 MDHEN, CDR2 SYDVKM. Trimming at V came to 2 bases and at J to 2 bases, leaving 13 bases not matched to a gene. CDR3 nucleotide sequence: TGTGCCAGCAGTTTACGAGGGACAGGGGGGCGGGCCACTAACACTGAAGCTTTCTTT. The encoded protein is CASSLRGTGGRATNTEAFF.

This clone was counted a single time. This chain links TRBV4-1 with TRBJ2-5; possibly TRBD1 for D (6 bases). The assigned J gene may be wrong: the sequence end matches TRBJ2-7 better. Germline V gives CDR1 MGHRA, CDR2 YSYEKL. This CDR3 spans 15 amino acids. The CDR3 nucleotides read TGCGCCAGCAGCCACATACAGGACAGATCCTACGAGCAGTACTTC. Protein sequence: CASSHIQDRSYEQYF.

This clone is medium-sized by share. The chain couples TRBV7-9 to TRBJ1-1; D might be TRBD1 (6 bases). V gave up 5 bases and J gave up 4 bases, with 11 bases separating them. In germline, CDR1 is SEHNR, CDR2 FQNEAQ (reference sequence). The CDR3 extends over 13 amino acids. The CDR3 region has the DNA TGTGCCAGCAGCACAGGGTTGGGCACTGAAGCTTTCTTT. Translated: CASSTGLGTEAFF.

J is TRBJ1-2 and V is TRBV19; maybe TRBD1 (6 bases). The ends were cut back, 3 bases at V and 4 bases at J, with 18 bases in the middle. This CDR3 contains 16 residues. Looked up from germline, CDR1 is LNHDA and CDR2 is SQIVND (reference sequence). CDR3 sequence reads: CASSMTSGTTVYGYTF. CDR3 nucleotide sequence: TGTGCCAGTAGTATGACATCCGGGACAACTGTCTATGGCTACACCTTC.

The chain recombines TRBV5-8 with TRBJ2-7; no firm D call. Trimming took 2 bases from V and 3 from J, leaving 6 bases between them. The CDR3 runs 12 residues. Germline CDR1 SGHTS, CDR2 YDEGEE. The DNA of the CDR3 is TGTGCCAGCAGCTTATCAAACTACGAGCAGTACTTC. Encoded protein: CASSLSNYEQYF.

This chain joins TRBV18 and TRBJ2-3; perhaps TRBD2 as D (5 bases). The V end lost 1 base, the J end lost 0 bases, and 11 bases lay between the germline ends. Germline CDR1 reads KGHSH; CDR2 reads LQKENI. The CDR3 extends over 16 amino acids. CDR3 region: CASSPRAGLSTDTQYF. CDR3 DNA: TGTGCCAGCTCACCACGGGCGGGCCTAAGCACAGATACGCAGTATTTT.